This T cell receptor (beta chain) was sequenced during a study of blood T cells in healthy people across ages. As regards this clonotype: Antigen specificity is unknown.

Through a sample-barcoded 5' primer and a J-beta primer mix, a second PCR was run for roughly 6 to 12 cycles. The yield of each sample was at least 2.5 million CDR3-containing paired-end reads. MiXCR was run by TCRdb on the 5' RACE reads, yielding one entry per CDR3 protein. The profile shows 920,000 or so distinct CDR3 sequences, 35% to 50% of them singletons. The length of the CDR3 is 12 residues. V gave up 2 bases and J gave up 7 bases, with 8 bases separating them. CDR1 and CDR2 from the germline V gene are SQVTM and ANQGSEA. Overall study results and limits: Since the PBMCs were unsorted, naive and antigen-experienced cells could not be conclusively compared.

The sequenced sample was blood. The rearrangement joins TRBV29-1 to TRBJ1-4; D uncertain. The receptor was derived from a woman aged 55-69 years in good health. The CDR3 sequence is CSVENRAEKLFF. DNA of the CDR3: TGCAGCGTTGAAAACCGGGCTGAAAAACTGTTTTTT.